These 14 T cell receptor beta chains share one sample of origin, sequenced in a study of T cell responses to AZD1222 COVID-19 vaccine (dated by TCRdb to the early 2020s). Libraries came from the immunoSEQ multiplex PCR assay. Held by TCRdb, this immuneACCESS table contains in-frame sequences only and omits some clones. Under half of the omission traces to an unresolved V gene where checked; the cause of the rest is unknown. For this sample there are about 110,000 clones; around 93% appear just once. Around 7% of the sample belongs to the ten largest clones. Taken with the paper, the label for time point translates to: baseline before first vaccination. Sequences were derived from peripheral blood, sampled on day 0 of AZD1222 vaccination. The receptor set was obtained from an adult in good health.

The chain uses TRBV10-3 and TRBJ1-3, with D unresolved. The CDR3 runs to 15 residues. Germline V gene lookup returns CDR1 ENHRY and CDR2 SYGVKD. The ends were cut back, 2 bases at V and 0 bases at J, with 8 bases in the middle. CDR3 DNA sequence: TGTGCCATCAGTGAGGGGGATCTCTCTGGAAACACCATATATTTT. Its protein product is CAISEGDLSGNTIYF.

CDR3 DNA: TGTGCCAGCATCTCCAGCGGGGTCTACGAGCAGTACTTC. It specifies CASISSGVYEQYF. The chain joins TRBV6-1 to TRBJ2-7; 7 bases are shared with TRBD2. V lost 7 bases and J lost 3; bases outside the gene matches: 6. The germline CDR1 and CDR2 sequences are MNHNS and SASEGT. The CDR3 is 13 amino acids.

The V and J genes are TRBV3-1 (or the pseudogene TRBV3-2) and TRBJ2-1; the D gene is possibly TRBD2 (5 bases). The CDR3 is 12 amino acids. Germline CDR1 is LGHDT and CDR2 is YNNKEL (reference sequence). V was clipped by 6 bases and J by 13 bases, with 16 bases between them. In DNA form, the CDR3 reads TGTGCCAGCAGGGCGGGTACTTCGGTCCAGTTCTTC. Translation gives CASRAGTSVQFF.

The CDR3 DNA is TGTGCCAGCAGAGGACAGGAGGGCACTGAAGCTTTCTTT. It specifies CASRGQEGTEAFF. The V call is TRBV12-3 or TRBV12-4, the J call TRBJ1-1; the match to TRBD1 covers 7 bases. This CDR3 has 13 amino acids. Trimming removed 6 bases from V and 4 bases from J; junction bases left unmatched: 5.

This clone appeared once. The chain combines TRBV25-1 with TRBJ1-1, with TRBD1 as a possible D gene (5 bases). This CDR3 is 14 amino acids long. CDR1 MGHDK and CDR2 SYGVNS come from the germline V gene. V shed 1 base and J shed 0 bases, with 6 bases lying between them. The CDR3 loop reads CASSEWGVNTEAFF. The DNA for the CDR3 is TGTGCCAGCAGTGAATGGGGGGTGAACACTGAAGCTTTCTTT.

V is TRBV3-1 (or the pseudogene TRBV3-2) and J is TRBJ2-3, with no clear D. V shed 4 bases and J shed 2 bases, with 4 bases lying between them. Germline V lookup: CDR1 LGHDT, CDR2 YNNKEL (reference sequence). This CDR3 has 12 residues. For the CDR3, the DNA is TGTGCCAGCAGCCCATCCACAGATACGCAGTATTTT. It translates to CASSPSTDTQYF.

The CDR3, as DNA: TGTGCCAGCAGCCGGGGGACCCGTCTATCTGAAGCTTTCTTT. It encodes CASSRGTRLSEAFF. This chain uses TRBV7-3 with TRBJ1-1, with D possibly matching TRBD1 (5 bases). CDR1 and CDR2 (germline): SGHTA, FQGTGA. This CDR3 contains 14 residues. With 5 bases removed from V and 6 bases from J, the gap between germline ends came to 16 bases. Full variable domain (missing parts from reference TRBV7-3 and TRBJ1-1): GAGVSQTPSNKVTEKGKYVELRCDPISGHTALYWYRQSLGQGPEFLIYFQGTGAADDSGLPNDRFFAVRPEGSVSTLKIQRTERGDSAVYLCASSRGTRLSEAFFGQGTRLTVV.

V usage is TRBV10-1 and J usage is TRBJ1-2; TRBD1 agrees at 7 bases. This CDR3 is built from 14 residues. The J segment lost 6 bases and the V segment lost 1 base, leaving 5 bases of the junction unmatched. Germline CDR1 WNHNN, CDR2 SYGVQD (reference sequence). This CDR3 reads CASSELPTGNGYTF. CDR3 coding DNA: TGCGCCAGCAGTGAGTTACCGACAGGGAATGGCTACACCTTC.

As regards this clone: Compared with germline, one end of the junction differs, possibly owing to a read error. The chain recombines TRBV7-9 with TRBJ1-2; D gene ambiguous. Germline-derived CDR1 and CDR2 are SEHNR and FQNEAQ (reference sequence). The CDR3 runs to 11 residues. The CDR3 loop reads CASSQPPVLVF. In DNA, the CDR3 is TGTGCCAGCAGCCAACCCCCCGTTCTGGTCTTC.

The CDR3 reads CASRPPGLGTDTQYF. The CDR3 bases are TGCGCCAGCAGGCCCCCGGGACTAGGGACAGATACGCAGTATTTT. The gene calls are TRBV4-1 and TRBJ2-3; the match to TRBD2 covers 8 bases. CDR1 and CDR2 from the germline V gene are MGHRA and YSYEKL. CDR3 length: 15 amino acids. V gave up 6 bases and J gave up 3 bases; unmatched junction bases: 8.

This chain links TRBV2 with TRBJ1-1; tentatively, D is TRBD1 (6 bases). The CDR3 has 14 residues. V was pared by 8 bases and J by 1 base, with 14 bases between. The V gene's germline CDR1 is SNHLY and CDR2 FYNNEI. CDR3 in DNA: TGTGCCAGCGGCGGACAGACCCCGAACACTGAAGCTTTCTTT. As protein: CASGGQTPNTEAFF.

This chain connects TRBV6-5 to TRBJ1-1; a weak D match, TRBD1 (6 bases). The CDR3 has 14 amino acids. The V gene's germline CDR1 is MNHEY and CDR2 SVGAGI. With 4 bases removed from V and 3 bases from J, the gap between germline ends came to 12 bases. CDR3 protein: CASSSQGRYTEAFF. CDR3 DNA sequence: TGTGCCAGCAGTTCACAGGGTAGGTACACTGAAGCTTTCTTT.

The V and J genes are TRBV27 and TRBJ2-5; D is unclear. The CDR3 extends over 9 amino acids. Germline-derived CDR1 and CDR2 are MNHEY and SMNVEV (reference sequence). V lost 9 bases and J lost 4, with 3 bases in between. Written as DNA, the CDR3 is TGTGCCAGTGGAGAGACCCAGTACTTC. Amino acids: CASGETQYF.

The chain carries TRBV2 and TRBJ1-3; 8 bases agree with TRBD1. The V gene's germline CDR1 is SNHLY and CDR2 FYNNEI. The CDR3 is 14 residues long. The ends lost 6 bases at V and 1 base at J; junction bases unmatched: 2. The CDR3 coding sequence is TGTGCCAGCAGCCGGACAGGGTCTGGAAACACCATATATTTT. The encoded protein is CASSRTGSGNTIYF.